This T cell receptor beta chain is drawn from a study of PD-L1 blockade in urothelial cancer. Study as a whole: Reported median T cell count for blood samples was 140,000 to 150,000.

Generated by immunoSEQ multiplex PCR, the TCRdb table keeps only in-frame clones and is missing some. The sample holds some 54,000 clones, over 70% seen once. Trimming at V came to 4 bases and at J to 8 bases, leaving 10 bases not matched to a gene. From germline, CDR1 is SGHRS and CDR2 YFSETQ. CDR3 size: 15 residues. The sequence was obtained from a man aged 40-49 years with urothelial cancer. Specimen: PBMCs, collected around atezolizumab (anti-PD-L1) treatment. This chain links TRBV5-1 with TRBJ2-1, with TRBD2 identical over 9 bases. The CDR3 bases are TGCGCCAGCAGCGCCGGACTAGCGTTGAGTGATGAGCAGTTCTTC. It translates to CASSAGLALSDEQFF.